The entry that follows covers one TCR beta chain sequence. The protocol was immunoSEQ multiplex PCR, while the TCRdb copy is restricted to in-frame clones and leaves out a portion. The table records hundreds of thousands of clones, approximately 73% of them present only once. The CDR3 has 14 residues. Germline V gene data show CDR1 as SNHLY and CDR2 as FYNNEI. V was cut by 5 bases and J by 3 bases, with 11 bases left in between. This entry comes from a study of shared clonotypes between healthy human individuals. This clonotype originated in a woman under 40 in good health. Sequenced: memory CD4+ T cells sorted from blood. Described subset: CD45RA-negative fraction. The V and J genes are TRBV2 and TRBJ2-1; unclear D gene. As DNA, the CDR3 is TGTGCCAGCAGTCCCCGAACGATCTACAATGAGCAGTTCTTC. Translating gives CASSPRTIYNEQFF. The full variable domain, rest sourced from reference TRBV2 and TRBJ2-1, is EPEVTQTPSHQVTQMGQEVILRCVPISNHLYFYWYRQILGQKVEFLVSFYNNEISEKSEIFDDQFSVERPDGSNFTLKIRSTKLEDSAMYFCASSPRTIYNEQFFGPGTRLTVL.